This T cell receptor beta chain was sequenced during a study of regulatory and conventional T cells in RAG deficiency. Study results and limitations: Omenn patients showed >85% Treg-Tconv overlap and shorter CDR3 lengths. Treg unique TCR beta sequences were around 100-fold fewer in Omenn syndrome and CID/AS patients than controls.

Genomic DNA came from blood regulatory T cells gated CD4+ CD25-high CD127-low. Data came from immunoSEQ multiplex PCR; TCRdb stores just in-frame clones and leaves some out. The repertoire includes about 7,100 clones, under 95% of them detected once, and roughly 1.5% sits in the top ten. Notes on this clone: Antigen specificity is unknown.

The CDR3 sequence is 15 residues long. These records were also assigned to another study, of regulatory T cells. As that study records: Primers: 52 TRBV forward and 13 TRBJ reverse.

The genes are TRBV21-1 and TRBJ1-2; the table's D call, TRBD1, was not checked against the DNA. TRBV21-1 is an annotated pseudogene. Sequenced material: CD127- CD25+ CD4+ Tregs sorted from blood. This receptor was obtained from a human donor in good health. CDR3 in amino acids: CASSKEGMQGKVVTF. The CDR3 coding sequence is TGTGCCAGCAGCAAAGAGGGGATGCAGGGAAAAGTAGTCACCTTC.